A selection of T cell receptor beta chains follows, all from one sample in a study of Graves' ophthalmopathy and Graves' hyperthyroidism. TCRdb itself ran the multiplex PCR reads through MiXCR, one entry per CDR3 protein. This table has hundreds of thousands of distinct CDR3 sequences, more than 20% appearing once. What was sequenced was peripheral blood. These receptors were obtained from a woman aged 18 to 35 with stable Graves' hyperthyroidism. Both conserved end residues are part of each CDR3. A D gene is named only where the DNA matches it firmly. Size is stated for part of the rows, as once, few or many counts, or as a class when the clone is expanded.

v_gene	abundance	j_gene	d_gene	CDR3nt	CDR3aa
TRBV2	many	TRBJ1-5	.	TGTGCCAGCAGTGGGGGGACCTGGCAGATCAATCAGCCCCAGCATTTT	CASSGGTWQINQPQHF
TRBV20-1	many	TRBJ2-2	.	TGCAGTGCTAGAGTCGCAGGAAGGGCCGGGGAGCTGTTTTTT	CSARVAGRAGELFF
TRBV2	many	TRBJ2-7	.	TGTGCCGGGGGTCGGGTCTCCCACGAGCAGTACTTC	CAGGRVSHEQYF
TRBV27	many	TRBJ1-6	.	TGTGCCAGCAAGACAGGAAGTTCACCCCTCCACTTT	CASKTGSSPLHF
TRBV7-2	many	TRBJ2-7	TRBD2	TGTGCCAGCAGCCCCGACAGCGGGGGGTCCTACGAGCAGTACTTC	CASSPDSGGSYEQYF
TRBV6-2/TRBV6-3	once	TRBJ2-5	TRBD2	TGTGCCAGCAGTGGGACTAGCGGGGGGACTCTCCAAGAGACCCAGTACTTC	CASSGTSGGTLQETQYF
TRBV3-1	.	TRBJ2-2	.	TGTGCCAGCAGCCAGCAGACAGTGAACACCGGGGAGCTGTTTTTT	CASSQQTVNTGELFF
TRBV7-2	many	TRBJ2-5	TRBD1	TGTGCCAGCAGCTTGACGGACAGGGGGCGCTTAGAGACCCAGTACTTC	CASSLTDRGRLETQYF
TRBV9	many	TRBJ2-5	TRBD2	TGTGCCAGCAGCGTAGGAGCGGGAGGGCCGGAGACCCAGTACTTC	CASSVGAGGPETQYF
TRBV6-1	many	TRBJ2-4	TRBD2	TGTGCCAGCAGCCTTATAGCGGGATGGTACATTCAGTACTTC	CASSLIAGWYIQYF
TRBV6-1	many	TRBJ2-7	.	TGTGCCAGCAGTCCCACAAGTACCTACGAGCAGTACTTC	CASSPTSTYEQYF
TRBV24-1	many	TRBJ2-5	.	TGTGCCACCAGTGAATCCGGACGGAAAGAGACCCAGTACTTC	CATSESGRKETQYF
TRBV5-8	many	TRBJ1-1	TRBD1	TGTGCCAGCAGCCTGACAGGGGATTATGCGACTGAAGCTTTCTTT	CASSLTGDYATEAFF
TRBV28	.	TRBJ2-7	.	TGTGCCAGCAACGAAGAAGGAGCCTACGAGCAGTACTTC	CASNEEGAYEQYF
TRBV12-3/TRBV12-4	many	TRBJ2-5	.	TGTGCCAGCAGTTTATTCGGTGGCTTTGAGACCCAGTACTTC	CASSLFGGFETQYF
TRBV27	many	TRBJ2-6	.	TGTGCCAGCAGAGCCTACTTTGGGGCCAACGTCCTGACTTTC	CASRAYFGANVLTF
TRBV12-3/TRBV12-4	many	TRBJ2-4	TRBD1	TGTGCCAGCAGACAGGGGTGGGCCAAAAACATTAAGTACTTC	CASRQGWAKNIKYF
TRBV5-5	many	TRBJ2-7	TRBD1	TGTGCCAGCAGCCCCACGGGACAGAGTAGCTCCTACGAGCAGTACTTC	CASSPTGQSSSYEQYF
TRBV5-1	.	TRBJ2-2	.	TGCGCCAGCAGCTTGGCGGCTGCCTCGACCACCGGGGAGCTGTTTTTT	CASSLAAASTTGELFF
TRBV30	.	TRBJ2-7	.	TGTGCCTTCTCGGTACAAAACTACGAGCAGTACTTC	CAFSVQNYEQYF
TRBV12-3/TRBV12-4	few	TRBJ2-4	.	TGTGCCAGCAGTTTAGCGGGGGCTGCCAAAAACATTCAGTACTTC	CASSLAGAAKNIQYF
TRBV7-9	many	TRBJ1-6	TRBD1	TGTGCCAGCAGCTTAGGACAGGGGAGGACATATTCACCCCTCCACTTT	CASSLGQGRTYSPLHF
TRBV15	many	TRBJ1-5	TRBD1	TGTGCCACCAGCAGGACAGGGAATAGTCAGCCCCAGCATTTT	CATSRTGNSQPQHF
TRBV6-1	many	TRBJ1-2	.	TGTGCCAGCAGAGACAGTGCTAACTATGGCTACACCTTC	CASRDSANYGYTF